This entry lists 12 T cell receptor beta chains sequenced from one sample in a study of PD-1 blockade in classical Hodgkin lymphoma. Only in-frame clones appear in the TCRdb table, and some are missing; sequencing was by immunoSEQ multiplex PCR. In the table there are 9,500 to 14,000 clones, about 88% of which are singletons. Time point meaning: cycle 4 day 1 (C4D1), after 5 to 7 weeks of nivolumab. All patients experienced relapse after autologous stem cell transplantation, and brentuximab vedotin exposure was variable. From thawed PBMCs, magnetic negative selection was used to isolate the CD8+ T cells. The material sequenced was CD8+ T cells from blood, taken before the fourth cycle of nivolumab. All receptors come from a human donor with classical Hodgkin lymphoma. The donor label of this sample is uncertain.

V is TRBV19 and J is TRBJ2-2; D could derive from TRBD1 or TRBD2 (5 bases each). Trimming stripped 8 bases from V and 6 bases from J, with 10 bases between. The germline CDR1 and CDR2 sequences are LNHDA and SQIVND (reference sequence). This CDR3 contains 12 residues. CDR3 region: CASEGTSGELFF. In DNA form, the CDR3 reads TGTGCCAGTGAAGGGACGTCCGGGGAGCTGTTTTTT.

The CDR3 DNA is TGTGCCAGCATGGGCGGGAGCCACAATGAGCAGTTCTTC. It translates to CASMGGSHNEQFF. J is TRBJ2-1 and V is TRBV2; 7 bases line up with TRBD2. The germline V gene has CDR1 SNHLY and CDR2 FYNNEI. The CDR3 totals 13 residues. After removal of 7 bases from V and 5 bases from J, the junction contained 5 bases not matched to a gene.

The J gene is TRBJ2-3, the V gene TRBV29-1; the D gene is possibly TRBD2 (6 bases). In germline, CDR1 is SQVTM, CDR2 ANQGSEA. V shed 6 bases and J shed 3 bases, with 13 bases lying between them. The CDR3 sequence is 13 residues long. In DNA, the CDR3 is TGCAGCGTATTACGGGAGTCGACAGATACGCAGTATTTT. This gives the protein CSVLRESTDTQYF.

The chain couples TRBV27 to TRBJ2-7; D is ambiguous. Looked up from germline, CDR1 is MNHEY and CDR2 is SMNVEV (reference sequence). This CDR3 region has 13 residues. The V end lost 3 bases, the J end lost 0 bases, and 6 bases lay between the germline ends. The CDR3 nucleotides read TGTGCCAGCAGTTTTGGAACCTCCTACGAGCAGTACTTC. The encoded protein is CASSFGTSYEQYF.

J is TRBJ1-5 and V is TRBV4-2, with D possibly being TRBD1 (5 bases). The CDR3 has 15 amino acids. Germline V gene data show CDR1 as LGHNA and CDR2 as YNFKEQ. V lost 1 base, J lost 5 bases, and 12 bases lay in between. This chain's CDR3 is CASSQGLEGHQPQHF. The CDR3 DNA reads as TGTGCCAGCAGCCAAGGATTGGAGGGACATCAGCCCCAGCATTTT.

The DNA of the CDR3 is TGTGTCGGGGGAAGCGGGAGGTTGCAGTACTTC. Translating it yields CVGGSGRLQYF. This chain links TRBV30 with TRBJ2-7; 9 nucleotides match TRBD2. The germline V gene has CDR1 GTSNPN and CDR2 SVGIG (reference sequence). The CDR3 sequence is 11 residues long.

J is TRBJ1-1 and V is TRBV10-1; a possible D gene is TRBD1 (5 bases). Trimming shortened V by 0 bases and J by 8 bases, and 16 bases separated the two germline ends. This CDR3 region has 15 residues. Looked up from germline, CDR1 is WNHNN and CDR2 is SYGVQD (reference sequence). In nucleotides, the CDR3 is TGCGCCAGCAGTGAGTCGATTGGGACTGATCCGGAAGCTTTCTTT. It specifies CASSESIGTDPEAFF.

In DNA form, the CDR3 reads TGTGCAAGTCGCTCAGCGAAGAGCGGCACAGATACGCAGTATTTT. Residues: CASRSAKSGTDTQYF. The rearrangement uses TRBV12-2 and TRBJ2-3; the D call in the table, TRBD2, was not verified against the DNA. TRBV12-2 is flagged as a pseudogene. CDR3 length: 15 residues.

The chain joins TRBV11-2 to TRBJ1-1; D not resolved. The CDR3 is made up of 13 amino acids. Trimming took 1 base from V and 0 from J, leaving 3 bases between them. Germline-derived CDR1 and CDR2 are SGHAT and FQNNGV. The DNA of the CDR3 is TGTGCCAGCAGCTTAGGAGTGAACACTGAAGCTTTCTTT. It encodes CASSLGVNTEAFF.

The chain is built from TRBV6-5 and TRBJ2-5; possibly TRBD2 for D (6 bases). The CDR3 is made up of 15 amino acids. Deletions cut 2 bases from V and 2 bases from J, with 12 bases between. Germline V CDR1 and CDR2: MNHEY, SVGAGI. This chain's CDR3 is CASSYGLSRQETQYF. The CDR3 nucleotides read TGTGCCAGCAGTTACGGACTAAGCCGGCAAGAGACCCAGTACTTC.

This chain joins TRBV6-5 and TRBJ2-3; tentatively, D is TRBD1 or TRBD2 (5 bases each). Germline CDR1 and CDR2: MNHEY and SVGAGI. Trimming took 5 bases from V and 1 from J, leaving 10 bases between them. The CDR3 has 14 amino acids. The DNA for the CDR3 is TGTGCCAGCAGTCACGGGGACGGCACAGATACGCAGTATTTT. Its protein is CASSHGDGTDTQYF.

The chain carries TRBV28 and TRBJ2-7; D remains unclear. With 1 base removed from V and 6 bases from J, the gap between germline ends came to 7 bases. Germline V gives CDR1 MDHEN, CDR2 SYDVKM. CDR3 size: 12 residues. CDR3 nucleotides: TGTGCCAGCAGTTTATTGATGACCGAGCAGTACTTC. This sequence encodes CASSLLMTEQYF.